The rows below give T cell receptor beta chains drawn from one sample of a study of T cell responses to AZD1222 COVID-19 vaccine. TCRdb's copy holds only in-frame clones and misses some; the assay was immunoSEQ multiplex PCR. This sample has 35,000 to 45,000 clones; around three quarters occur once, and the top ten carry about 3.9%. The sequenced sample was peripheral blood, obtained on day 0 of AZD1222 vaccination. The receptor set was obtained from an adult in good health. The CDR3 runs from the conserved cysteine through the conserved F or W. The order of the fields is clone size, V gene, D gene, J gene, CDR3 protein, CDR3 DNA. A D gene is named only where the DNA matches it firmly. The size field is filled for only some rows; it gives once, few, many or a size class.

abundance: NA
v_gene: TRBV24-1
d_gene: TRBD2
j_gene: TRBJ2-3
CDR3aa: CATSDKSGGPASDTQYF
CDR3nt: TGTGCCACCAGTGACAAGTCGGGGGGGCCCGCTTCAGATACGCAGTATTTT

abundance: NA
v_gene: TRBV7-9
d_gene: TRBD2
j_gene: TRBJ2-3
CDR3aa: CASSLVLAGNTDTQYF
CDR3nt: TGTGCCAGCAGCTTAGTCCTAGCGGGGAACACAGATACGCAGTATTTT

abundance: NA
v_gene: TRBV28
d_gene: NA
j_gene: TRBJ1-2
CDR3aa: CASSSPREGGNYGYTF
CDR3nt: TGTGCCAGCAGTTCCCCCCGGGAGGGGGGTAACTATGGCTACACCTTC

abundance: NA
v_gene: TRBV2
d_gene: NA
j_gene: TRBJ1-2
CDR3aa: CASSREQGRYGYTF
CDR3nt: TGTGCCAGCTCAAGGGAACAGGGTCGTTATGGCTACACCTTC

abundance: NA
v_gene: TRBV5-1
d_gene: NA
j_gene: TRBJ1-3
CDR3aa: CASSLGTVGNTIYF
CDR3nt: TGCGCCAGCAGCCTGGGGACCGTCGGAAACACCATATATTTT

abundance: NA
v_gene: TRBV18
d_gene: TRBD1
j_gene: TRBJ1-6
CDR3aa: CASSPTGDSPLHF
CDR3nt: TGTGCCAGCTCACCTACAGGGGATTCACCCCTCCACTTT

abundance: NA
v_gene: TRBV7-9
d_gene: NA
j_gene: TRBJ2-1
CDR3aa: CAVPGGRNNEQFF
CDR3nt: TGTGCCGTACCGGGGGGCCGCAACAATGAGCAGTTCTTC

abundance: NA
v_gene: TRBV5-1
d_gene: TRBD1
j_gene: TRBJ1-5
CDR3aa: CASSKTGEVNQPQHF
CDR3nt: TGCGCCAGCAGCAAAACAGGGGAGGTCAATCAGCCCCAGCATTTT

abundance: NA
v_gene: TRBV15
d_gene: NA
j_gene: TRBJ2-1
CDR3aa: CATNKQGSNNEQFF
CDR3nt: TGTGCCACTAATAAACAGGGTTCCAACAATGAGCAGTTCTTC

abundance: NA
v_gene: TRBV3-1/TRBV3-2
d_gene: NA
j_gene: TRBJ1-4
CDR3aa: CASSQDLGNEKLFF
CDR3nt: TGTGCCAGCAGCCAAGATTTGGGGAATGAAAAACTGTTTTTT

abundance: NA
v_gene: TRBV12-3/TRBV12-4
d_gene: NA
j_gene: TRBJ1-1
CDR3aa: CASSLPGIEAFF
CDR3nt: TGTGCCAGCAGTTTACCAGGGATTGAAGCTTTCTTT

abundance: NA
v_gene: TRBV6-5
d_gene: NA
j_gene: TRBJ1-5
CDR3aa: CASSYSAGVGQPQHF
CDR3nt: TGTGCCAGCAGTTACTCTGCTGGAGTGGGACAGCCCCAGCATTTT

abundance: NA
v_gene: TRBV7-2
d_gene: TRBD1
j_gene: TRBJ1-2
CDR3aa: CASSLGTGLSAYGYTF
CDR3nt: TGTGCCAGCAGCTTAGGGACAGGGTTATCAGCCTATGGCTACACCTTC

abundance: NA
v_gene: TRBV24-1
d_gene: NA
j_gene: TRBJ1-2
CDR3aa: CATSDYTGRGYTF
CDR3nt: TGTGCCACCAGTGATTACACGGGAAGAGGCTACACCTTC

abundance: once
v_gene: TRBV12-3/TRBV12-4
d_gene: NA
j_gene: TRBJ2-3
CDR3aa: CASSGQSRDTQYF
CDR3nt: TGTGCCAGCAGTGGACAGTCTCGAGATACGCAGTATTTT

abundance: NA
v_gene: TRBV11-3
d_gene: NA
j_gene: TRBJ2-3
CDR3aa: CASSLGSSTGTDTQYF
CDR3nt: TGTGCCAGCAGCTTAGGTTCTAGCACCGGCACAGATACGCAGTATTTT